This passage covers 30 T cell receptor beta chains from one sample sequenced in a study of ipilimumab plus nivolumab after autologous stem cell transplantation (dated by TCRdb to 2020 to 2023). Library creation used the immunoSEQ multiplex PCR assay. TCRdb mirrors the immuneACCESS table, restricted to in-frame sequences. Some clones are absent from its copies; in checked studies, under half trace to an unresolved V gene, and the reason for the others is unknown. Present in this sample are 43,000 or so clones, roughly 84% of which were seen just once. The leading ten clones occupy roughly 1% of the sample. The sample consisted of PBMCs, taken in a trial of ipilimumab plus nivolumab as post-transplant consolidation. Every receptor here comes from a male donor with multiple myeloma.

V usage is TRBV19 and J usage is TRBJ1-5, with 7 nucleotides matching TRBD1. J lost 1 base, V lost 6 bases, and 9 bases had no gene match. This CDR3 comprises 16 residues. Germline-derived CDR1 and CDR2 are LNHDA and SQIVND (reference sequence). The CDR3 sequence is CASSPPPGQSNQPQHF. As DNA, the CDR3 is TGTGCCAGTAGCCCACCCCCGGGACAGAGCAATCAGCCCCAGCATTTT.

This rearrangement joins TRBV7-2 to TRBJ1-1; 8 nucleotides match TRBD1. Germline loops: CDR1 SGHTA, CDR2 FQGNSA. The CDR3 has 12 amino acids. V was clipped by 5 bases and J by 11 bases; unmatched bases: 7. In nucleotides, the CDR3 is TGTGCCAGCAGCCCGGACAGGGAAGGGGCTTTCTTT. The encoded protein is CASSPDREGAFF.

V usage is TRBV9 and J usage is TRBJ2-5; a possible D gene is TRBD1 (6 bases). V gave up 5 bases and J gave up 2 bases, with 10 bases separating them. CDR3 length equals 13 residues. Looked up from germline, CDR1 is SGDLS and CDR2 is YYNGEE. CDR3 residues: CASRRTEQETQYF. CDR3 DNA sequence: TGTGCCAGCAGGAGGACAGAACAAGAGACCCAGTACTTC.

The CDR3 spells CASSYWGPFNTEAFF. DNA of the CDR3: TGTGCCAGCAGTTACTGGGGGCCCTTTAACACTGAAGCTTTCTTT. The J gene is TRBJ1-1, the V gene TRBV6-5, with a weak D call TRBD1 (6 bases). Germline assignment: CDR1 MNHEY and CDR2 SVGAGI. The CDR3 has 15 residues. V was cut by 1 base and J by 2 bases, with 11 bases left in between.

The chain has TRBV6-1 and TRBJ1-5; D call uncertain. There are 11 residues in the CDR3. Deletions cut 5 bases from V and 4 bases from J, with 3 bases between. Per the germline V gene, CDR1 is MNHNS and CDR2 is SASEGT. CDR3 residues: CASSINQPQHF. The CDR3 nucleotides read TGTGCCAGCAGTATTAATCAGCCCCAGCATTTT.

This rearrangement joins TRBV30 to TRBJ1-1, with 8 nucleotides matching TRBD1. CDR1 and CDR2 (germline): GTSNPN, SVGIG (reference sequence). The junction had 9 bases not matched to a gene; V was cut back by 8 bases and J by 4 bases. This CDR3 contains 13 residues. CDR3 residues: CARNRGSGTEAFF. The CDR3 nucleotides are TGTGCCCGAAACAGGGGGTCTGGCACTGAAGCTTTCTTT. Using reference TRBV30 and TRBJ1-1 for the parts outside the CDR3, the full variable domain is SQTIHQWPATLVQPVGSPLSLECTVEGTSNPNLYWYRQAAGRGLQLLFYSVGIGQISSEVPQNLSASRPQDRQFILSSKKLLLSDSGFYLCARNRGSGTEAFFGQGTRLTVV.

Comment on this clone: The junction departs from germline at one end; a sequencing error may be responsible. The V call is TRBV9, the J call TRBJ2-7; TRBD1 aligns across 11 bases. Germline V CDR1 and CDR2: SGDLS, YYNGEE. This CDR3 is built from 14 residues. The CDR3 is CARSAGDRGDEQYF. The CDR3 region has the DNA TGTGCCAGAAGCGCCGGGGACAGGGGGGACGAGCAGTACTTC.

V and J are TRBV5-1 and TRBJ2-2; TRBD1 might be the D (6 bases). With 0 bases removed from V and 2 bases from J, the gap between germline ends came to 8 bases. CDR3 length: 15 amino acids. Germline CDR1 reads SGHRS; CDR2 reads YFSETQ. DNA of the CDR3: TGCGCCAGCAGCTTGGGTGGGGGCAACACCGGGGAGCTGTTTTTT. Protein product: CASSLGGGNTGELFF.

V is TRBV7-8 and J is TRBJ2-5; tentative D call: TRBD2 (6 bases). Germline V gene sequence: CDR1 SGHVS, CDR2 FQNEAQ. CDR3 length: 14 amino acids. V lost 8 bases to trimming and J lost 4 bases, with 17 bases between them. Written as DNA, the CDR3 is TGTGCCAGCTCCTTGGGACTTGAGGTAGAGACCCAGTACTTC. As protein: CASSLGLEVETQYF.

The chain joins TRBV18 to TRBJ2-7; weak D call: TRBD1 (6 bases). CDR1 and CDR2 from the germline V gene are KGHSH and LQKENI. The CDR3 sequence is 14 residues long. The germline V and J ends were trimmed by 1 base and 3 bases, with 10 bases remaining between them. The CDR3 here is CASSPRTESYEQYF. DNA for the CDR3: TGTGCCAGCTCACCACGGACAGAAAGCTACGAGCAGTACTTC. Variable domain in full (rest from reference TRBV18 and TRBJ2-7): NAGVMQNPRHLVRRRGQEARLRCSPMKGHSHVYWYRQLPEEGLKFMVYLQKENIIDESGMPKERFSAEFPKEGPSILRIQQVVRGDSAAYFCASSPRTESYEQYFGPGTRLTVT.

CDR3 nucleotides: TGTGCCAGCAGTTACTCTAGGGGGGCGGACTATGGCTACACCTTC. Residues: CASSYSRGADYGYTF. V is TRBV6-5 and J is TRBJ1-2, with a possible D match to TRBD1 (6 bases). Per germline, CDR1 MNHEY and CDR2 SVGAGI. V lost 0 bases to trimming and J lost 3 bases, with 11 bases between them. The CDR3 consists of 15 residues.

The chain carries TRBV7-9 and TRBJ2-3, with TRBD2 identical over 10 bases. The CDR3 totals 16 residues. From germline, CDR1 is SEHNR and CDR2 FQNEAQ (reference sequence). V lost 1 base to trimming and J lost 1 base; unmatched junction nucleotides: 2. CDR3 sequence reads: CASSLVGLAGTDTQYF. The CDR3 nucleotides read TGTGCCAGCAGCTTAGTTGGACTAGCGGGCACAGATACGCAGTATTTT.

This chain connects TRBV28 to TRBJ2-1; 8 bases map to TRBD2. Germline CDR1 and CDR2: MDHEN and SYDVKM. J gave up 5 bases and V 5 bases, and 17 bases lay outside the gene matches. This CDR3 is built from 18 residues. DNA of the CDR3: TGTGCCAGCAGTCCCATCGGGGGACCGGGAGGGCACGACAATGAGCAGTTCTTC. It specifies CASSPIGGPGGHDNEQFF.

The CDR3 nucleotides read TGTGCCAGCAGCTTTTCGACTGAAGCTTTCTTT. Protein product: CASSFSTEAFF. V usage is TRBV7-9 and J usage is TRBJ1-1, with unresolved D. V was cut by 3 bases and J by 5 bases, with 4 bases left in between. In germline, CDR1 is SEHNR, CDR2 FQNEAQ (reference sequence). The CDR3 length is 11 residues.

V gene TRBV30 combines with J gene TRBJ1-2; D might be TRBD1 (5 bases). Deletions cut 1 base from V and 4 bases from J, with 10 bases between. The CDR3 covers 13 residues. Germline V gives CDR1 GTSNPN, CDR2 SVGIG (reference sequence). CDR3 amino acids: CAWSGRVGYGYTF. Written as DNA, the CDR3 is TGTGCCTGGAGTGGCAGGGTGGGCTATGGCTACACCTTC.

This chain connects TRBV28 to TRBJ1-1; tentatively, D is TRBD1 (6 bases). Germline loops: CDR1 MDHEN, CDR2 SYDVKM. V gave up 8 bases and J gave up 5 bases, with 18 bases separating them. This CDR3 comprises 14 residues. The DNA for the CDR3 is TGTGCCAGCTTAATGGGGGGGGCTCGGACTGAAGCTTTCTTT. It translates to CASLMGGARTEAFF.

V gene TRBV4-3 combines with J gene TRBJ1-2, with 8 bases aligning to TRBD1. The germline CDR1 and CDR2 sequences are LGHNA and YSLEER. This CDR3 spans 15 amino acids. V lost 0 bases, J lost 2 bases, and 2 bases stayed unmatched. Written as DNA, the CDR3 is TGCGCCAGCAGCCAAGAACAGGGGGGCAACTATGGCTACACCTTC. It yields the protein CASSQEQGGNYGYTF.

CDR3 loop: CASSLGSQETQYF. CDR3 DNA: TGTGCCAGCAGCTTGGGCAGTCAAGAGACCCAGTACTTC. The genes are TRBV7-3 and TRBJ2-5; D is undetermined. The CDR3 totals 13 residues. The germline gives CDR1 SGHTA, CDR2 FQGTGA. Deletions cut 3 bases from V and 2 bases from J, with 7 bases between.

The chain joins TRBV2 to TRBJ2-7; TRBD1 aligns across 8 bases. V trimming: 6 bases; J trimming: 2 bases; junction bases outside the gene matches: 0. The CDR3 is made up of 12 amino acids. Germline V gene data show CDR1 as SNHLY and CDR2 as FYNNEI. CDR3 loop: CASRDRAYEQYF. CDR3 in DNA: TGTGCCAGCAGGGACAGGGCCTACGAGCAGTACTTC.

This clone was counted between two and nine times. The chain joins TRBV9 to TRBJ2-1; D is possibly TRBD1 or TRBD2 (5 bases each). Germline assignment: CDR1 SGDLS and CDR2 YYNGEE. This CDR3 has 14 residues. The V end lost 3 bases, the J end lost 4 bases, and 11 bases lay between the germline ends. For the CDR3, the DNA is TGTGCCAGCAGCGACCGGGACGTGTACAATGAGCAGTTCTTC. This gives the protein CASSDRDVYNEQFF.

The genes are TRBV15 and TRBJ2-5; TRBD2 might be the D (6 bases). Looked up from germline, CDR1 is LNHNV and CDR2 is YYDKDF (reference sequence). This CDR3 region has 15 residues. The V and J ends lost 0 bases and 3 bases respectively, with 11 bases between them. CDR3 sequence (DNA): TGTGCCACCAGCAGAGATCTCTCGGGGGAAGAGACCCAGTACTTC. It yields the protein CATSRDLSGEETQYF.

The rearrangement uses TRBV27 and TRBJ2-5; TRBD1 aligns across 12 bases. Trimming at V came to 5 bases and at J to 5 bases, leaving 6 bases not matched to a gene. The germline V gene has CDR1 MNHEY and CDR2 SMNVEV (reference sequence). CDR3 length: 15 residues. The CDR3 bases are TGTGCCAGCAGTCTCGCGGGACAGGGGGCTGAGACCCAGTACTTC. This codes for CASSLAGQGAETQYF.

The chain joins TRBV27 to TRBJ1-5; TRBD1 agrees at 7 bases. The CDR3 is made up of 14 amino acids. The germline CDR1 and CDR2 sequences are MNHEY and SMNVEV (reference sequence). Trimming at V came to 5 bases and at J to 5 bases, leaving 6 bases not matched to a gene. CDR3: CASSSRQGDQPQHF. CDR3 nucleotides: TGTGCCAGCAGTAGTCGTCAGGGGGATCAGCCCCAGCATTTT.

The chain is built from TRBV5-4 and TRBJ2-5; TRBD2 matches 12 bases. This CDR3 has 16 residues. The germline gives CDR1 SGHNT, CDR2 YYREEE (reference sequence). The V and J ends lost 4 bases and 1 base, in that order; junction bases with no gene match: 5. The chain's CDR3 is CASSLGLAGTQETQYF. CDR3 sequence (DNA): TGTGCCAGCAGCCTCGGACTAGCGGGGACCCAAGAGACCCAGTACTTC.

The chain is built from TRBV27 and TRBJ2-7; 12 bases line up with TRBD2. The CDR3 spans 20 residues. The V gene end was trimmed by 3 bases and the J gene end by 0 bases; junction bases not matched to a gene: 15. Germline V gene lookup returns CDR1 MNHEY and CDR2 SMNVEV (reference sequence). CDR3 nucleotide sequence: TGTGCCAGCAGTTTTCGGACTAGCGGGGCCCTCGTGGGGGACTCCTACGAGCAGTACTTC. This sequence encodes CASSFRTSGALVGDSYEQYF.

The chain joins TRBV28 to TRBJ2-3; unclear D gene. The V gene's germline CDR1 is MDHEN and CDR2 SYDVKM. This CDR3 has 11 amino acids. V shed 1 base and J shed 13 bases, with 9 bases lying between them. The CDR3 spells CASSLSSWEYF. The CDR3 nucleotides are TGTGCCAGCAGTTTATCCTCGTGGGAGTATTTT.

The table lists this clone with a count of one. The chain couples TRBV19 to TRBJ2-3, with TRBD2 identical over 9 bases. Unmatched junction bases numbered 8, after V lost 1 base and J lost 6 bases. CDR3 length equals 16 residues. The germline gives CDR1 LNHDA, CDR2 SQIVND (reference sequence). The CDR3 nucleotides are TGTGCCAGTAGTATAGCGGGCGGGGGGGCCGTGGATACGCAGTATTTT. Its translation is CASSIAGGGAVDTQYF. Complete variable domain (other parts from reference TRBV19 and TRBJ2-3): DGGITQSPKYLFRKEGQNVTLSCEQNLNHDAMYWYRQDPGQGLRLIYYSQIVNDFQKGDIAEGYSVSREKKESFPLTVTSAQKNPTAFYLCASSIAGGGAVDTQYFGPGTRLTVL.

The J gene is TRBJ2-1, the V gene TRBV7-9; TRBD1 or TRBD2 may be the D gene (6 bases each). V was shortened by 4 bases and J by 7 bases, with 14 bases between the two germline ends. The CDR3 loop spans 14 amino acids. The germline V gene has CDR1 SEHNR and CDR2 FQNEAQ (reference sequence). The CDR3 spells CASSSNQGRNEQFF. The CDR3 DNA reads TGTGCCAGCAGCTCAAATCAGGGGAGGAATGAGCAGTTCTTC.

V gene TRBV5-6 combines with J gene TRBJ2-2, with TRBD2 matching 14 bases. Losses at the gene ends were 6 bases for V and 0 bases for J; bases not matched to a gene: 4. The CDR3 contains 17 residues. CDR1 and CDR2 (germline): SGHDT, YYEEEE. The CDR3 is CASTRTSGRTNTGELFF. CDR3 in DNA: TGTGCCAGCACCCGGACTAGCGGGAGGACGAACACCGGGGAGCTGTTTTTT.

CDR3 sequence (DNA): TGTGCCAGCAGTCCCCGGGGGAAGGGTGGCTACACCTTC. Translated, it gives CASSPRGKGGYTF. The chain recombines TRBV6-5 with TRBJ1-2, with D perhaps TRBD1 (5 bases). The length of the CDR3 is 13 residues. CDR1 is MNHEY, CDR2 SVGAGI, per germline. Trimming removed 5 bases at V and 7 bases at J, with 14 bases between.